This T cell receptor (beta chain) was captured by sequencing in a study of cytomegalovirus exposure and HLA in healthy donors (TCRdb year 2017). About the investigation overall: In an earlier analysis of roughly 590 of the donors, 250 to 300 Gb of sequence data and 120 million or so unique TCR beta sequences from about 180 million T cells were reported. Roughly 300 gigabases of sequencing data and approximately 85 million unique TCR sequences were included in an early release covering about 700 HLA-typed donors. Of the roughly 410 genotyped donors, 75% to 85% were placed in the genetic ancestry cluster associated with self-reported Caucasian donors. The aim of the study was to test whether cataloging public T cell receptors could identify signatures of past pathogen exposure. The study profiled the T cell repertoires of around 700 subjects by immunosequencing and related them to cytomegalovirus serostatus. Besides the first cohort of roughly 700 subjects, a separate validation cohort made up of 120 different subjects was used. To predict cytomegalovirus infection status, the study combined high-throughput TCR immunosequencing, statistical association of individual TCRs with disease status, and machine learning. In a later analysis, previously published TCR beta repertoires from 666 donors were re-analyzed and high-resolution HLA genotyping was added so that TCR occurrence patterns could be studied. In the later analysis, no new phenotypic data were used to find candidate immune exposures; instead, reliance was placed on TCR beta sequences and their occurrence across donors. To decide whether each TCR beta V gene segment behaved as functional or pseudogenic, an earlier analysis of 587 of the donors relied on high-throughput TCR beta sequencing. Donor age, sex, ethnicity and CMV serostatus were compiled together with the repertoire data. A later genetic analysis took genome-wide SNP genotypes for about three fifths of the roughly 670 donors and used that subset as a discovery cohort. All discovery cohort repertoires had been generated on a single sequencing platform. HLA typing included class I and class II loci at four-digit resolution. Typing coverage varied by locus: 629-630 donors for A, B, C, DRB1 and DQB1; roughly 500 for DQA1; more than 600 for DPA1; more than 450 for DPB1. Because of strong linkage in the cohort, roughly five DR-DQ haplotypes were treated as single units for association and clustering. Among around 400 genotyped donors of the cohort, an average of approximately 240,000 unique TCR beta nucleotide sequences were sequenced per donor, roughly 18% of them non-productive. General study outcomes and caveats: A later analysis found that TCR association rates varied across HLA loci, with DRB1 alleles showing the most associated TCRs and HLA-C alleles the fewest. In an earlier analysis of some 540 of the donors, most TCR beta V segments appeared in productive rearrangements about 87% or about 30% of the time, broadly matching IMGT annotations. A later analysis reported that several top co-occurrence clusters appeared linked to parvovirus B19, influenza, CMV and Epstein-Barr virus. The authors suggested that the approach could potentially be generalized to other disease states and immunological phenotypes. A later analysis found that HLA-associated TCR beta chains were more clonally expanded and had lower generation probabilities than equally common non-associated chains. In a later genetic analysis, fewer N-insertions in productive TCRs were reported among donors in an Asian-associated ancestry cluster than the roughly 670-donor mean. Linkage disequilibrium might explain the correlated functional status among segregating V segments, but an unknown experimental factor could not be ruled out. Immune exposure information for the cohort was limited to CMV serostatus. A further reported finding was that TCR beta sequences accurately predicted the HLA-A and HLA-B alleles for most subjects in the first cohort. The study gave a list of over 150 TCR beta chains associated with cytomegalovirus. This cohort had only TCR beta chains sequenced, and the lack of alpha or paired-chain data limited which features could be detected. HLA typing was unavailable for some donors at each locus, so association tests used only the typed subset. Sequencing depth was assumed to be roughly uniform across donors in the presence/absence analyses, though that assumption may not hold. Some 15 rarely observed V segments, including chromosome 9 orphons, were excluded from the earlier analysis of almost 600 of the donors because counts were too low. When HLA alleles, especially DR and DQ, strongly co-occurred, attributing TCR associations to individual alleles was difficult. Because the 87-base-pair reads could not distinguish some IMGT-functional V segments, including TRBV6-2 and TRBV6-3, those segments were excluded. A later analysis found that most CMV-associated TCR beta chains appeared HLA-restricted, with HLA associations seemingly driven largely by CMV exposure. In a later analysis, 16,951 TCR beta sequences were associated with specific HLA alleles at a false discovery rate of 0.05. Most TCR sequences were seen in very few donors, while some public TCRs were found in many individuals. The sequencing pipeline was judged likely to have produced a cluster of highly shared sequence variants as a technical artifact. An association between a missense DCLRE1C variant and V-gene and J-gene trimming of TCR beta chains was found in a later genetic analysis and replicated in an independent cohort. A few of the identified cytomegalovirus-associated TCR beta chains were confirmed in vitro to be specific for cytomegalovirus antigens. Cytomegalovirus status was reported to be diagnosed by the classifier with high specificity and sensitivity in both the original and validation cohorts.

As encoded in the germline V gene, CDR1 is SQVTM while CDR2 is ANQGSEA. V is clipped by 1 base and J by 0 bases, and the sequence between their germline boundaries is 9 bases long. The CDR3 goes from the cysteine to the phenylalanine over 14 residues. Here the CDR3 DNA is all that survives: 42 bases in frame from base 1. Libraries were built with the immunoSEQ multiplex PCR assay. For the multiplex PCR, a mixture combining 60 forward primers for TCR Vbeta segments and 13 reverse primers for TCR Jbeta segments was used. A multiplex PCR assay on genomic DNA amplified the CDR3 region of rearranged TCR beta genes. Amplified TCR beta libraries were sequenced as 87-base-pair reads on the Illumina HiSeq System. The original methods were these. Across the 640 or so repertoires, a later analysis counted roughly 77 million unique TCR beta chains, 8.5 million to 12 million of which were shared by at least two donors. A nearest-neighbor algorithm error-corrected the raw reads and collapsed the reads into unique sequences, merging closely related sequences to remove PCR and sequencing errors. V, D and J gene segments were assigned by aligning CDR3 sequences to IMGT reference sequences. Each retained sequence needed at least a six-nucleotide match to both a V gene segment and a J gene segment. A rearrangement was called productive if the CDR3 had no stop codons and remained in frame with V and J, and every other rearrangement was called non-productive. Following IMGT convention, CDR3 was defined as the stretch from the second conserved V-encoded cysteine up to the conserved J-encoded phenylalanine. The earlier analysis of 500 to 600 of the donors excluded sequences that lacked an unambiguous match to a single V gene segment. An earlier analysis of 550 to 650 of the donors classified V segments as functional when productive rearrangements were above 56.7% and as segregating when the standard deviation between donors was above 5%. A statistical classification framework was built to diagnose cytomegalovirus status from the catalog of TCR beta chain sequences. In a later analysis, V and J genes were assigned by comparing TCR nucleotide sequences against IMGT/GENE-DB human TR gene sequences. In a later analysis, CDR3 sequences and most-parsimonious VDJ recombination scenarios were assigned using the TCRdist pipeline. In a later analysis, each TCR beta chain was defined by its CDR3 amino acid sequence together with its V-gene family, and reads lacking a unique V-gene family were excluded. In a later analysis, approximately 590 highly shared, low-generation-probability nucleotide sequences were removed to address suspected cross-contamination and a sequencing artifact. For each public chain, a later analysis derived a clonal expansion index from normalized ranks of inferred template counts within each repertoire. Generation probabilities in a later analysis came from a VDJ recombination model fitted to out-of-frame rearrangements, and those results were checked against IGoR. In a later analysis, hypergeometric tests were used to score TCR-TCR, TCR-HLA and TCR-CMV co-occurrence, with a repertoire-size bias correction applied to TCR pairs. To estimate false discovery rates, a later analysis permuted the HLA or CMV assignments 20 times. In a later analysis, co-occurring TCRs were grouped using DBSCAN, and TCRdist sequence similarity was added for clustering within HLA-allele-positive subsets. Co-occurrence clustering excluded repertoires with fewer than 30,000 or more than 120,000 public chains, plus five with anomalous nucleotide sharing. TCRdb carries this immuneACCESS record with in-frame sequences only. Its versions omit some clonotypes, under half of them owing to an unresolved V gene in the studies checked, with the rest unexplained. The V and J calls and the clone size are those of that table, but D and trimming were determined from the DNA. Here the sample has fewer than 200,000 clones; over 80% occur a single time. The ten largest clones take up under 5% of the sample.

The cohort was made up of under 800 healthy bone marrow donors. Cohort members were all nominally healthy when sampled, although unrecorded immune exposures were likely present. The donor was CMV seropositive and belonged to the group of 250 to 300 seropositive cohort members. Every donor gave a peripheral blood sample, and the peripheral blood mononuclear cells from that sample were used for TCR beta sequencing. Genomic DNA extraction from the blood cell samples was performed with the Qiagen DNeasy Blood Extraction Kit. About this clone itself: It lacks a known antigen. Per-base qualities were not stored, and no clone one base away is much larger.

The receptor comes from a woman between 45 and 65 years old in good health and CMV-seropositive. The sample comprised PBMCs. The chain was built from TRBV29-1 and TRBJ1-2, with no confidently assigned D gene. The DNA sequence is as follows: TGCAGCGTTGAAGCGTCAGTATCTAACTATGGCTACACCTTC. Its coded protein is CSVEASVSNYGYTF.